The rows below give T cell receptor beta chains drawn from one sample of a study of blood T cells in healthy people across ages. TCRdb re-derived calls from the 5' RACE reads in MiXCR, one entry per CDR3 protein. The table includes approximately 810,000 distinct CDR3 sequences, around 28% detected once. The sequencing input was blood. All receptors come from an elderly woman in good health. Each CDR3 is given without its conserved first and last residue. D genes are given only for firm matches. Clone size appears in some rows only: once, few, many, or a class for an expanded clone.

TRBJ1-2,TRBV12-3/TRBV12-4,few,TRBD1,ASSDTGTGPTGGYT
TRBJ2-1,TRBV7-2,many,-,ASSLVALSEQF
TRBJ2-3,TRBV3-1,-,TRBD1,ASSPRLGQGADTQY
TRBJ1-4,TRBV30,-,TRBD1,AWSGQTGGAEKLF
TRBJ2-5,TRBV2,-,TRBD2,ASSLSGARYETQY
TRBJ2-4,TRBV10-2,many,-,ASSEAWTLAKNIQY
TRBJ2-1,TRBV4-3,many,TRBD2,ASSQGAGGGGWDEQF
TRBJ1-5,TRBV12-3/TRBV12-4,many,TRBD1,ASRQGGPNQPQH
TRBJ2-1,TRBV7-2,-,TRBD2,ASSRVAGVSSYNEQF
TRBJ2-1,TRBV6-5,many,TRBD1,ASSRLGQGSSYNEQF
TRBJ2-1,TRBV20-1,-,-,SAGDTGYEQF
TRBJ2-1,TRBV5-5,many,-,ASSRGTYSYNEQF
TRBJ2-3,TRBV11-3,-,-,ASSLGAGKTDTQY
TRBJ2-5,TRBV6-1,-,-,ASSETGWEAQY
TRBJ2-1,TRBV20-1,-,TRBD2,SAPRGSSYNEQH
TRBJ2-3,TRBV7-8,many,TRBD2,ASSFGGGFTDTQY
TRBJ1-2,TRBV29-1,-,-,SVEASSRVDGYT
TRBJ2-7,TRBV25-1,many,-,ASSEPGSYEQY
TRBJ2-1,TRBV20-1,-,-,SARDVVSPSNEQF
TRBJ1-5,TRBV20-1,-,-,SAPFGAGSQPQH
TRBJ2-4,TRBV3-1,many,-,ASSPYREGIAKNIQY
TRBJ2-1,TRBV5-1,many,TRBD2,ASRLTSGGTYNEQF
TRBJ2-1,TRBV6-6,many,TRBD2,ASTRGEGAAGNEQF
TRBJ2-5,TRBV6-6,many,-,ASSYTGPETQY
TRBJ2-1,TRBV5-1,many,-,ASMAGAGTYNEQF
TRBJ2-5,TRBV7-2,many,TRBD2,ASSLSRTSGGARGEQY
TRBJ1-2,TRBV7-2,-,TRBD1,ASSSLGTGGIGYT
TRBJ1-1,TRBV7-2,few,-,TSSFSLAAEAF
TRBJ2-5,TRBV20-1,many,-,SARWWSETQY
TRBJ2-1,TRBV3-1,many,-,ASSQDLSSQSFNEQF
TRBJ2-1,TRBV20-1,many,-,SAPPHFSYNEQF
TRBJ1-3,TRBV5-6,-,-,ASSAAGNAIY
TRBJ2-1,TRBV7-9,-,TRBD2,ASSQTSGEIY
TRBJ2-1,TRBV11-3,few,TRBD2,ASSRPGLPYNEQF
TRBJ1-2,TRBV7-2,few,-,ASSSGVLKNYGYT
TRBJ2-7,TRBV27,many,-,ASSFGGQYEQY